A single sample gave rise to the 7 T cell receptor beta chains below, sequenced in a study of T cell changes during pregnancy in multiple sclerosis. This table comes from immunoSEQ multiplex PCR, and its TCRdb copy is limited to in-frame clones, with some not included. The sample holds some 100,000 clones, almost 95% seen once. The sample consisted of peripheral blood, taken before pregnancy. These receptors were obtained from a female donor with multiple sclerosis, enrolled in a pregnancy study.

The chain combines TRBV10-1 with TRBJ1-4, with 10 nucleotides matching TRBD1. Germline CDR1 reads WNHNN; CDR2 reads SYGVQD (reference sequence). With 10 bases clipped from V and 5 bases from J, the junction kept 10 bases outside the gene matches. The CDR3 spans 15 residues. In DNA form, the CDR3 reads TGCGCCATCAAAGGACAGGGGGAAACCAATGAAAAACTGTTTTTT. Translated, it gives CAIKGQGETNEKLFF.

V gene TRBV30 combines with J gene TRBJ2-5, with 10 positions matching TRBD1. The V and J ends lost 3 bases and 4 bases, in that order; junction bases with no gene match: 8. Germline V lookup: CDR1 GTSNPN, CDR2 SVGIG (reference sequence). The length of the CDR3 is 15 residues. In DNA, the CDR3 is TGTGCCTGGAGCTCGAGGGACAGGGGTGGAGAGACCCAGTACTTC. Translating gives CAWSSRDRGGETQYF.

This clone showed up just once. This chain connects TRBV7-9 to TRBJ2-1, with a weak D call TRBD1 (7 bases). This CDR3 comprises 15 residues. The germline V and J ends were trimmed by 6 bases and 6 bases, with 18 bases remaining between them. CDR1 is SEHNR, CDR2 FQNEAQ, per germline (reference sequence). This chain's CDR3 is CASSFRGTDINEQFF. The CDR3 DNA follows: TGTGCCAGCAGTTTTCGGGGGACAGACATCAATGAGCAGTTCTTC.

The rearrangement uses TRBV5-1 and TRBJ2-7, with 8 positions matching TRBD2. Germline V gene sequence: CDR1 SGHRS, CDR2 YFSETQ. This CDR3 comprises 15 residues. The J segment lost 0 bases and the V segment lost 2 bases, leaving 4 bases of the junction unmatched. The chain's CDR3 is CASSLSSGSSYEQYF. CDR3 DNA: TGCGCCAGCAGCTTATCGAGCGGGAGCTCCTACGAGCAGTACTTC.

V and J are TRBV7-9 and TRBJ1-5, with a possible D match to TRBD1 (5 bases). Germline lookup yields CDR1 SEHNR and CDR2 FQNEAQ (reference sequence). V was cut by 4 bases and J by 5 bases, with 18 bases left in between. This CDR3 contains 16 residues. DNA for the CDR3: TGTGCCAGCAGCTACATGGGCAATGGGGCTGATCAGCCCCAGCATTTT. Encoded protein: CASSYMGNGADQPQHF.

The chain is built from TRBV27 and TRBJ2-1, with 8 bases matching TRBD2. The trim removed 8 bases at V and 4 bases at J, leaving 7 bases unmatched. The CDR3 contains 14 residues. CDR1 and CDR2 (germline): MNHEY, SMNVEV (reference sequence). CDR3 DNA sequence: TGTGCCAGCGGGGGACTAGGGGGATACAATGAGCAGTTCTTC. This translates into CASGGLGGYNEQFF.

This rearrangement joins TRBV2 to TRBJ2-1; 8 bases match TRBD1. In germline, CDR1 is SNHLY, CDR2 FYNNEI. Trimming cost V 9 bases and J 6 bases; bases outside gene matches: 16. The CDR3 contains 16 residues. The CDR3 loop reads CASHRGVGGKANEQFF. The DNA for the CDR3 is TGTGCCAGTCACAGGGGGGTGGGGGGCAAGGCCAATGAGCAGTTCTTC.